One and the same sample provided the 15 T cell receptor beta chains below, sequenced in a study of monozygotic twins with inflammatory bowel disease (dated by TCRdb to between 2018 and 2021). Library preparation was by 5' RACE. The instrument given in TCRdb is Illumina HiSeq 2500. Following reprocessing of the reads by TCRdb, the data hold one row per CDR3 protein sequence and no DNA is available. This sample's table lists 350,000 to 500,000 distinct CDR3 sequences. Roughly 2.2% of the sample is held by the ten biggest clonotypes. Material: blood. The source of these receptors is a human donor with ulcerative colitis or Crohn's disease, or a healthy co-twin of an affected twin (not recorded which).

This chain links TRBV4-3 with TRBJ2-5; TCRdb lists TRBD2, though no DNA is available to test this call. This CDR3 spans 15 amino acids. Germline assignment: CDR1 LGHNA and CDR2 YSLEER. CDR3 loop: CASSQGEREWETQYF.

This chain joins TRBV7-2 and TRBJ2-7; TCRdb gives TRBD1 as the D gene, but with no DNA this cannot be confirmed. The CDR3 runs to 14 residues. Germline loops: CDR1 SGHTA, CDR2 FQGNSA. CDR3 sequence reads: CASSSQGREGEQYF.

The rearrangement joins TRBV5-1 to TRBJ2-5. Germline V CDR1 and CDR2: SGHRS, YFSETQ. The CDR3 is 14 amino acids. The CDR3 sequence: CASSLEGSQETQYF. The whole variable domain, filled in from reference TRBV5-1 and TRBJ2-5, reads KAGVTQTPRYLIKTRGQQVTLSCSPISGHRSVSWYQQTPGQGLQFLFEYFSETQRNKGNFPGRFSGRQFSNSRSEMNVSTLELGDSALYLCASSLEGSQETQYFGPGTRLLVL.

The chain recombines TRBV20-1 with TRBJ1-1. CDR3 length equals 14 residues. Germline-derived CDR1 and CDR2 are DFQATT and SNEGSKA (reference sequence). The CDR3 loop is CSARVGGGYTEAFF.

The genes are TRBV7-2 and TRBJ2-7; TCRdb's D call, TRBD1, is unchecked because there is no DNA. Germline lookup yields CDR1 SGHTA and CDR2 FQGNSA. The CDR3 has 16 residues. CDR3 residues: CASSRSGQMSSYEQYF.

The J gene is TRBJ1-1, the V gene TRBV6-2 or TRBV6-3. There are 11 residues in the CDR3. Germline V gene sequence: CDR1 MNHEY, CDR2 SVGEGT. CDR3 residues: CASSYSLEAFF.

The J gene is TRBJ2-3, the V gene TRBV18; TCRdb designates TRBD1, a call that cannot be tested without DNA. Germline CDR1 reads KGHSH; CDR2 reads LQKENI. The CDR3 length is 15 residues. CDR3 in amino acids: CASSPRDSEVDTQYF.

The chain joins TRBV5-6 to TRBJ1-5. Germline lookup yields CDR1 SGHDT and CDR2 YYEEEE. This CDR3 contains 15 residues. The CDR3 loop is CASSLGPNSNQPQHF.

The rearrangement links TRBV20-1 to TRBJ2-5. The CDR3 consists of 13 residues. The germline gives CDR1 DFQATT, CDR2 SNEGSKA (reference sequence). The CDR3 loop is CSAPQEAQETQYF.

The V call is TRBV7-2, the J call TRBJ1-2; TCRdb's D gene call, TRBD1, goes unchecked for lack of DNA. The length of the CDR3 is 14 residues. Per the germline V gene, CDR1 is SGHTA and CDR2 is FQGNSA. This CDR3 is CASSRQGFNYGYTF.

V is TRBV9 and J is TRBJ2-7; TCRdb's D call, TRBD2, is unchecked because there is no DNA. The CDR3 sequence is 14 residues long. Germline V gene sequence: CDR1 SGDLS, CDR2 YYNGEE. This CDR3 is CASSAGTSGVEQYF.

The J gene is TRBJ2-2, the V gene TRBV12-5; TCRdb's D gene call, TRBD1, goes unchecked for lack of DNA. Per the germline V gene, CDR1 is LGHNT and CDR2 is FRNRAP. CDR3 length: 20 amino acids. This CDR3 reads CASGLVQGALRTANTGELFF.

The rearrangement uses TRBV19 and TRBJ2-2; TCRdb selects TRBD1, and the lack of DNA leaves this call unchecked. Germline CDR1 and CDR2: LNHDA and SQIVND (reference sequence). The CDR3 contains 16 residues. This CDR3 is CASTRGQGVNTGELFF. Looking up the rest from reference TRBV19 and TRBJ2-2 gives the full variable domain: DGGITQSPKYLFRKEGQNVTLSCEQNLNHDAMYWYRQDPGQGLRLIYYSQIVNDFQKGDIAEGYSVSREKKESFPLTVTSAQKNPTAFYLCASTRGQGVNTGELFFGEGSRLTVL.

The chain employs TRBV5-6 and TRBJ1-3. CDR3 length: 14 amino acids. Germline V CDR1 and CDR2: SGHDT, YYEEEE. CDR3 sequence reads: CASSLWENYNTIYF.

J is TRBJ2-1 and V is TRBV6-2 or TRBV6-3; TCRdb lists TRBD1, though no DNA is available to test this call. The CDR3 extends over 13 amino acids. CDR1 is MNHEY, CDR2 SVGEGT, per germline. CDR3: CASGPGQGREQFF.